The clone carrying this TCR beta chain was seen a handful of times. Its antigen is undetermined. A single record per CDR3 protein comes from TCRdb applying MiXCR to the 5' RACE reads. The sample contains around 490,000 distinct CDR3 sequences, 13% to 15% of which appear only once. Trimming removed 7 bases from V and 8 bases from J, with 14 bases in between. Germline V gene lookup returns CDR1 SQVTM and CDR2 ANQGSEA. This CDR3 has 11 residues. These data belong to a study of identical twins. Study observations and caveats: Alpha sequences out of frame and shared by twins had excess low generation probability. Memory repertoires lacked the insertion deficit that abundant cord blood beta clonotypes showed.

These data were likewise used in another study, on yellow fever vaccine responses in identical twins. That study adds: A vaccine T cell response that seemed partly convergent and partly personalized was reported in twins.

The TCR originated in a woman between 18 and 29 years old in good health. The chain links TRBV29-1 to TRBJ1-2; no definite D call. Sequenced: CD4+ T cells sorted from blood. CDR3 amino acids: CSEGGSGGYTF. CDR3 nucleotides: TGCAGCGAAGGAGGCTCGGGAGGCTACACCTTC. The variable domain in full, completed from reference TRBV29-1 and TRBJ1-2, reads SAVISQKPSRDICQRGTSLTIQCQVDSQVTMMFWYRQQPGQSLTLIATANQGSEATYESGFVIDKFPISRPNLTFSTLTVSNMSPEDSSIYLCSEGGSGGYTFGSGTRLTVV.